One and the same sample provided the 10 T cell receptor beta chains below, sequenced in a study of T cell repertoires in cytomegalovirus infection. TCRdb analysed the reads with MiXCR anew, one entry per CDR3 protein. The table lists about 320,000 distinct CDR3 sequences, roughly 9.5% of them singletons. Specimen: PBMCs. All receptors derive from a human donor in good health (CMV status not recorded). Some clones in this sample may be carry-over from other donors' samples.

V is TRBV19 and J is TRBJ1-1; D is unresolved. V was pared by 2 bases and J by 3 bases, with 16 bases between. This CDR3 is 16 amino acids long. Looked up from germline, CDR1 is LNHDA and CDR2 is SQIVND (reference sequence). CDR3 amino acids: CASSIRPTPTYTEAFF. CDR3 sequence (DNA): TGTGCCAGTAGTATAAGACCGACCCCCACTTACACTGAAGCTTTCTTT.

The chain employs TRBV27 and TRBJ2-1; 7 positions agree with TRBD2. Losses at the gene ends were 5 bases for V and 2 bases for J; bases not matched to a gene: 9. The CDR3 consists of 16 residues. Germline V gene data show CDR1 as MNHEY and CDR2 as SMNVEV (reference sequence). CDR3 coding DNA: TGTGCCAGCAGTCCCCGTCGGGGGGATCCCTACAATGAGCAGTTCTTC. This translates into CASSPRRGDPYNEQFF.

This clonotype was observed a handful of times. This chain joins TRBV29-1 and TRBJ1-1; the D is unclear. Germline lookup yields CDR1 SQVTM and CDR2 ANQGSEA. This CDR3 has 11 residues. The V end was cut by 0 bases, the J end by 10 bases, with 9 bases between. The CDR3 here is CSVEDWERAFF. The CDR3 DNA reads TGCAGCGTTGAAGATTGGGAAAGAGCTTTCTTT.

This clonotype has ten or more counts. The CDR3 DNA reads as TGCGCCAGCAGGCACCTGACAGGGGGCGTGGGCACCGGGGAGCTGTTTTTT. Translated: CASRHLTGGVGTGELFF. The chain combines TRBV10-2 with TRBJ2-2, with 10 bases that match TRBD1. The CDR3 consists of 17 residues. Germline lookup yields CDR1 WSHSY and CDR2 SAAADI. V was clipped by 6 bases and J by 4 bases; unmatched bases: 11.

This clonotype showed up just a few times. This chain uses TRBV24-1 with TRBJ1-1; D uncertain. The length of the CDR3 is 18 residues. Trimming cost V 1 base and J 1 base, with 18 bases left between them. Per the germline V gene, CDR1 is KGHDR and CDR2 is SFDVKD. The CDR3 DNA is TGTGCCACCAGTGATTTAAGCCGCATCCACACGCCGAACACTGAAGCTTTCTTT. It translates to CATSDLSRIHTPNTEAFF.

The genes are TRBV11-2 and TRBJ2-2, with 11 bases matching TRBD2. After removal of 2 bases from V and 12 bases from J, the junction contained 5 bases not matched to a gene. Looked up from germline, CDR1 is SGHAT and CDR2 is FQNNGV. The CDR3 runs 14 residues. This CDR3 is CASSLRLAGPQLFF. As DNA, the CDR3 is TGTGCCAGCAGCTTAAGACTAGCGGGGCCCCAGCTGTTTTTT.

A word on this clonotype: This clone may be a read error of a much larger clone one base away. CDR3 protein: CAGSVAASEETQYF. In nucleotides, the CDR3 is TGTGCCGGCAGCGTAGCGGCTAGCGAAGAGACCCAGTACTTC. J is TRBJ2-5 and V is TRBV9, with D tentatively TRBD2 (6 bases). The CDR3 is made up of 14 amino acids. Germline V gene lookup returns CDR1 SGDLS and CDR2 YYNGEE.

This clonotype appeared a few times. The V and J genes are TRBV5-1 and TRBJ2-2; D unresolved. In germline, CDR1 is SGHRS, CDR2 YFSETQ. Trimming pared 2 bases from V and 7 bases from J, leaving 6 bases between. There are 12 residues in the CDR3. In DNA, the CDR3 is TGCGCCAGCAGCTTAGGTCACGGGGAGCTGTTTTTT. This sequence encodes CASSLGHGELFF. The variable domain in full, with the rest retrieved from reference TRBV5-1 and TRBJ2-2, is KAGVTQTPRYLIKTRGQQVTLSCSPISGHRSVSWYQQTPGQGLQFLFEYFSETQRNKGNFPGRFSGRQFSNSRSEMNVSTLELGDSALYLCASSLGHGELFFGEGSRLTVL.

V is TRBV6-2 or TRBV6-3 and J is TRBJ2-2, with TRBD2 matching 14 bases. The CDR3 totals 18 residues. Germline trimming cut 6 bases from V and 8 bases from J; bases unmatched to any gene: 14. The germline gives CDR1 MNHEY, CDR2 SVGEGT. The CDR3 DNA reads as TGTGCCAGCAGCCAGCCCGGACCCGGGACTAGCGGGAGTGGGGAGCTGTTTTTT. It specifies CASSQPGPGTSGSGELFF.

This clonotype was observed many times. The chain combines TRBV4-3 with TRBJ2-6; no clear D gene. V dropped 0 bases and J dropped 1 base, with 4 bases sitting between them. CDR3 size: 15 residues. Germline CDR1 and CDR2: LGHNA and YSLEER. The CDR3 nucleotides are TGCGCCAGCAGCCAAGATCTGTCTGGGGCCAACGTCCTGACTTTC. Its protein product is CASSQDLSGANVLTF.